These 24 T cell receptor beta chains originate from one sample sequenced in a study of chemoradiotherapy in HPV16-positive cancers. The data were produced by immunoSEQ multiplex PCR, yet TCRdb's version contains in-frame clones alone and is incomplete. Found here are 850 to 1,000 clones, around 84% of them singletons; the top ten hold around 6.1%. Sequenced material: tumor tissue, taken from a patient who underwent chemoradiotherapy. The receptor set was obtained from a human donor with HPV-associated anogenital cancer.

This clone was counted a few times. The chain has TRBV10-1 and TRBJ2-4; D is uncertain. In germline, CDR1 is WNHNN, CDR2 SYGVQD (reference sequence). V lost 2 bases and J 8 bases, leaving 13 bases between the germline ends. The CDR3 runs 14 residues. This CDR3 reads CASSENLDGYIQYF. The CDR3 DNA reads TGCGCCAGCAGTGAGAACCTGGACGGGTACATTCAGTACTTC.

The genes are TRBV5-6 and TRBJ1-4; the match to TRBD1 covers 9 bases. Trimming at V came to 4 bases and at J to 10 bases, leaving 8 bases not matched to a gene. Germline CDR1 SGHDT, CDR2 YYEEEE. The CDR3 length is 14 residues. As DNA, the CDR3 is TGTGCCAGCAGCCCCGGACAGGGGCGAGGAAAACTGTTTTTT. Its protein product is CASSPGQGRGKLFF.

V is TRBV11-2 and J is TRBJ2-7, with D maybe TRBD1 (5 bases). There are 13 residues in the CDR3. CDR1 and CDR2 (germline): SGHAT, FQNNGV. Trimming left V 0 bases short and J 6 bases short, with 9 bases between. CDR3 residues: CASSLDRTPEQYF. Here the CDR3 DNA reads TGTGCCAGCAGCTTAGATCGGACACCCGAGCAGTACTTC. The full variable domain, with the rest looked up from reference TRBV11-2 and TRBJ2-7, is EAGVAQSPRYKIIEKRQSVAFWCNPISGHATLYWYQQILGQGPKLLIQFQNNGVVDDSQLPKDRFSAERLKGVDSTLKIQPAKLEDSAVYLCASSLDRTPEQYFGPGTRLTVT.

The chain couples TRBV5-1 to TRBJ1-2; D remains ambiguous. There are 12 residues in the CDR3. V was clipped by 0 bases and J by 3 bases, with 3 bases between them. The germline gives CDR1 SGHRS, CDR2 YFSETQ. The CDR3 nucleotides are TGCGCCAGCAGCTTGGCCGACTATGGCTACACCTTC. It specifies CASSLADYGYTF.

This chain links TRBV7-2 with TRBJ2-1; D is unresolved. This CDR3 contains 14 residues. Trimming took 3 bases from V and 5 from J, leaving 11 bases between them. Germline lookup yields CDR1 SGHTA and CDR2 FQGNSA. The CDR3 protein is CASSFGWANNEQFF. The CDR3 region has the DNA TGTGCCAGCAGCTTCGGGTGGGCAAACAATGAGCAGTTCTTC. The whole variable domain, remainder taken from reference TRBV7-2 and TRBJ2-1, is GAGVSQSPSNKVTEKGKDVELRCDPISGHTALYWYRQSLGQGLEFLIYFQGNSAPDKSGLPSDRFSAERTGGSVSTLTIQRTQQEDSAVYLCASSFGWANNEQFFGPGTRLTVL.

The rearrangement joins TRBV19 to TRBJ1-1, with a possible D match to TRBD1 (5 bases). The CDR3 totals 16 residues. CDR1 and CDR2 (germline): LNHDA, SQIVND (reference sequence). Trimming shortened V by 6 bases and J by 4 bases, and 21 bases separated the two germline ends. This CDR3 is CASRMLGAGSRTEAFF. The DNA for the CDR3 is TGTGCCAGTAGGATGCTTGGGGCAGGGTCTCGCACTGAAGCTTTCTTT.

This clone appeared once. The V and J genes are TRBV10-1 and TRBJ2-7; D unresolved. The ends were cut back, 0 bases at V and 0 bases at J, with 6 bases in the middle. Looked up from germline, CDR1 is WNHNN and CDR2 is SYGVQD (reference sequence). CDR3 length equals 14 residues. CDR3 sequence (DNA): TGCGCCAGCAGTGAGTCGGGCAGCTCCTACGAGCAGTACTTC. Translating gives CASSESGSSYEQYF.

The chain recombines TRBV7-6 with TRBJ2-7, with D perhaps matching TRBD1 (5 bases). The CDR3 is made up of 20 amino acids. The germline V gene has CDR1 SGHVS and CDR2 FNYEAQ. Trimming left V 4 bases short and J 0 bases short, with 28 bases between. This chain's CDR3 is CASSSPQTDLCLCYSYEQYF. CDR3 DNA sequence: TGTGCCAGCAGCTCCCCCCAGACAGATTTGTGCTTGTGTTACTCCTACGAGCAGTACTTC.

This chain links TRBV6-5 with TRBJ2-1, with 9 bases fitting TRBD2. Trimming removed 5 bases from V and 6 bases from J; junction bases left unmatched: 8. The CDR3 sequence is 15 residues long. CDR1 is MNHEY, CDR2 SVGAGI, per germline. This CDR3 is CASSARGGAINEQFF. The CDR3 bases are TGTGCCAGCAGTGCACGCGGGGGGGCCATCAATGAGCAGTTCTTC.

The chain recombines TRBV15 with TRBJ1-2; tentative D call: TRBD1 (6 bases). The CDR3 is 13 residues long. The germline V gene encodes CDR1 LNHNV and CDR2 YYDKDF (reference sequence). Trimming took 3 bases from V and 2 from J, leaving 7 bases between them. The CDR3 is CATSRDRNYGYTF. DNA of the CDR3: TGTGCCACCAGCAGGGACAGAAACTATGGCTACACCTTC.

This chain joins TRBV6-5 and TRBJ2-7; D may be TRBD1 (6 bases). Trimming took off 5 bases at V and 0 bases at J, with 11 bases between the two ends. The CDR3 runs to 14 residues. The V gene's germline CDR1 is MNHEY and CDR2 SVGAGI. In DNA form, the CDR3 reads TGTGCCAGCAGTCTACGACAGGACTCCTACGAGCAGTACTTC. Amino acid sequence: CASSLRQDSYEQYF.

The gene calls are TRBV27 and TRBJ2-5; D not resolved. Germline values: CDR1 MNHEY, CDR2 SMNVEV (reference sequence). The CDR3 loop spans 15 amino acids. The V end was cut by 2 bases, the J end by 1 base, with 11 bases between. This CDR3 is CASSLRYTAQETQYF. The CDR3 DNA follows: TGTGCCAGCAGTTTACGATACACGGCCCAAGAGACCCAGTACTTC.

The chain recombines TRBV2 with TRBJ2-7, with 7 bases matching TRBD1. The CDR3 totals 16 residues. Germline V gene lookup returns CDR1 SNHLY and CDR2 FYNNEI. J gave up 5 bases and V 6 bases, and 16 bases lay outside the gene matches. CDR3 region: CASRPETGRPEDEQYF. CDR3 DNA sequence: TGTGCCAGCAGACCCGAGACAGGGCGCCCTGAAGACGAGCAGTACTTC. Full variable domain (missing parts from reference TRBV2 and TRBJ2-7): EPEVTQTPSHQVTQMGQEVILRCVPISNHLYFYWYRQILGQKVEFLVSFYNNEISEKSEIFDDQFSVERPDGSNFTLKIRSTKLEDSAMYFCASRPETGRPEDEQYFGPGTRLTVT.

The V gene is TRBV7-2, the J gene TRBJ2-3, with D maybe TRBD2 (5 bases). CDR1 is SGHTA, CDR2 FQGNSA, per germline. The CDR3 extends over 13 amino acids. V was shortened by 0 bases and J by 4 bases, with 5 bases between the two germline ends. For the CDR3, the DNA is TGTGCCAGCAGCTTAGCGGGAGCAGATACGCAGTATTTT. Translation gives CASSLAGADTQYF.

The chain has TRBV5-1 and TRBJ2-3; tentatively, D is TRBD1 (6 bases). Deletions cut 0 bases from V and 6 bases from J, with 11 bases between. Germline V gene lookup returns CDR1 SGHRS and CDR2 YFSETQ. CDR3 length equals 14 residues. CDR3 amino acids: CASSLEGGTDTQYF. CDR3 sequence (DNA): TGCGCCAGCAGCTTGGAAGGGGGAACCGATACGCAGTATTTT.

CDR3: CASSESGLGEQYF. CDR3 bases: TGTGCCAGCAGCGAGAGCGGGTTGGGCGAGCAGTACTTC. This chain connects TRBV9 to TRBJ2-7; the D gene is possibly TRBD2 (6 bases). The germline CDR1 and CDR2 sequences are SGDLS and YYNGEE. Deletions cut 3 bases from V and 6 bases from J, with 13 bases between. The CDR3 length is 13 residues.

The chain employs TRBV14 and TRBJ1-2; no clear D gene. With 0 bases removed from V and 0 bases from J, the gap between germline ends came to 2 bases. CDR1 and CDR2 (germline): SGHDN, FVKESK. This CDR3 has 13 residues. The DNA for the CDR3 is TGTGCCAGCAGCCAAGACACTAACTATGGCTACACCTTC. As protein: CASSQDTNYGYTF.

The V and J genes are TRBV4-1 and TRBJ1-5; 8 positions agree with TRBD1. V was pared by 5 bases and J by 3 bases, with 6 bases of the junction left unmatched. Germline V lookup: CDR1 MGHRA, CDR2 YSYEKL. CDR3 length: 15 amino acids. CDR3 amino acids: CASSSTGDPNQPQHF. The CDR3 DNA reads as TGCGCCAGCAGCTCGACAGGGGATCCCAATCAGCCCCAGCATTTT.

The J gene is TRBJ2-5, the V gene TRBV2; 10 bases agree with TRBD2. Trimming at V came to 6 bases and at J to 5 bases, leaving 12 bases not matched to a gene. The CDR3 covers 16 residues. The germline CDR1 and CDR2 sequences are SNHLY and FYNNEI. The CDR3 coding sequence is TGTGCCAGCAGGCGAGACCTAGCGGGAGTTCGGGAGACCCAGTACTTC. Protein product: CASRRDLAGVRETQYF.

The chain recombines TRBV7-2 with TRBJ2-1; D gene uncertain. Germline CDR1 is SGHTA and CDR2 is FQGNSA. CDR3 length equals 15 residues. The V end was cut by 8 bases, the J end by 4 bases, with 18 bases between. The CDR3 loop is CASRYPERIYNEQFF. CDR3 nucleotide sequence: TGTGCCAGCCGCTACCCAGAACGGATTTACAATGAGCAGTTCTTC.

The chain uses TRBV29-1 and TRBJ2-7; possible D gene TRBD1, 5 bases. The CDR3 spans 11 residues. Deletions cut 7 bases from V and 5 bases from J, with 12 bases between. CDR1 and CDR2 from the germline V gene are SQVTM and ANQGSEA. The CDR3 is CSARGSHEQYF. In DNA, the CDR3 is TGCAGCGCTAGGGGTTCCCACGAGCAGTACTTC.

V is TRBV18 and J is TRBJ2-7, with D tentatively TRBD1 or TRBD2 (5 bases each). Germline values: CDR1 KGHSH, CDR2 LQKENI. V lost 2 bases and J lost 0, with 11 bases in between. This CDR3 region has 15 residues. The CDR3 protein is CASSPGGSGSYEQYF. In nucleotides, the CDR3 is TGTGCCAGCTCACCAGGGGGAAGTGGCTCCTACGAGCAGTACTTC.

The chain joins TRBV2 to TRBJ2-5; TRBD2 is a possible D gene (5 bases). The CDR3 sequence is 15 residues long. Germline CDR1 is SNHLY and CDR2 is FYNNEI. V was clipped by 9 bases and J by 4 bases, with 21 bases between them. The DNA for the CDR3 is TGTGCCAGTCGTCCGGGATTAAGTTACGGAGAGACCCAGTACTTC. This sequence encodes CASRPGLSYGETQYF.

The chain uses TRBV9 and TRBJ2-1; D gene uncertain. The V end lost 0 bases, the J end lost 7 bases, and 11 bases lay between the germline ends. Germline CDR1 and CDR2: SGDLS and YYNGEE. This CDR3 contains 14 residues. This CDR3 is CASSVAPQNNEQFF. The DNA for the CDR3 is TGTGCCAGCAGCGTAGCGCCCCAGAATAATGAGCAGTTCTTC.